Below are 2 T cell receptor beta chains sequenced from a single sample in a study of T cells after somatic rescue of genetic block. Profiled with immunoSEQ multiplex PCR; TCRdb holds only in-frame clones, not every one. The table has 68,000 or so clones, roughly 90% seen once. The sample consisted of peripheral blood mononuclear cells (PBMCs). These receptors were obtained from a man in his forties.

This chain uses TRBV7-2 with TRBJ2-7; 13 bases agree with TRBD2. J gave up 4 bases and V 5 bases, and 2 bases lay outside the gene matches. The CDR3 has 14 residues. The germline CDR1 and CDR2 sequences are SGHTA and FQGNSA. The chain's CDR3 is CASSQTSGRYEQYF. CDR3 DNA: TGTGCCAGCAGCCAGACTAGCGGGAGGTACGAGCAGTACTTC.

V is TRBV9 and J is TRBJ2-1, with TRBD1 matching over 9 bases. The trim removed 4 bases at V and 6 bases at J, leaving 8 bases unmatched. Germline V lookup: CDR1 SGDLS, CDR2 YYNGEE. CDR3 length equals 15 residues. The CDR3 nucleotides are TGTGCCAGCAGCACCCGGGACAGGGTTTTCAATGAGCAGTTCTTC. Translation gives CASSTRDRVFNEQFF.